One and the same sample provided the 28 T cell receptor beta chains below, sequenced in a study of shared clonotypes between healthy human individuals. The method was immunoSEQ multiplex PCR; TCRdb's version includes in-frame clones alone and lacks a portion of them. The data show approximately 500,000 clones, approximately 79% seen once. Sequencing input: PBMCs. The source is a woman aged 40 to 50 in good health. Some clones in this sample may be carry-over from other donors' samples.

The rearrangement uses TRBV7-3 and TRBJ1-1; no definite D call. V shed 5 bases and J shed 3 bases, with 13 bases lying between them. Germline CDR1 is SGHTA and CDR2 is FQGTGA. CDR3 length equals 14 residues. The DNA for the CDR3 is TGTGCCAGCAGCCCGATCGGGCCGTACACTGAAGCTTTCTTT. Protein product: CASSPIGPYTEAFF.

The V and J genes are TRBV14 and TRBJ2-5, with TRBD2 matching over 7 bases. The ends lost 0 bases at V and 5 bases at J; junction bases unmatched: 15. The CDR3 covers 18 residues. Germline V gives CDR1 SGHDN, CDR2 FVKESK. CDR3 residues: CASSQDLARTSKMETQYF. The CDR3 bases are TGTGCCAGCAGCCAAGATCTGGCCCGGACTAGTAAAATGGAGACCCAGTACTTC.

CDR3 DNA: TGTGCCAGCAGCAAGGGCGGCCCTGGGACCACAGATACGCAGTATTTT. It is translated as CASSKGGPGTTDTQYF. The chain joins TRBV21-1 to TRBJ2-3. TRBV21-1 is recorded as a pseudogene. The CDR3 is 16 amino acids.

This clone was detected only a few times. Within the sample, other DNA sequences also encode this same CDR3. The rearrangement joins TRBV1 to TRBJ2-2; whether TRBD1, the table's D call, matches the DNA was not checked. TRBV1 is listed as a pseudogene. The CDR3 sequence is 15 residues long. The CDR3 loop is CTSSHLQGPTGELFF. The DNA for the CDR3 is TGCACCAGCAGCCACTTACAGGGCCCCACCGGGGAGCTGTTTTTT.

This chain uses TRBV11-2 with TRBJ2-1; possible D gene TRBD2, 6 bases. The CDR3 spans 13 residues. Germline-derived CDR1 and CDR2 are SGHAT and FQNNGV. Trimming took off 3 bases at V and 15 bases at J, with 18 bases between the two ends. The CDR3 DNA is TGTGCCAGCAGCTTGGGTACTAGCCCGCTACTGTTCTTC. This codes for CASSLGTSPLLFF.

This clone was recorded only once. V is TRBV5-1 and J is TRBJ2-1; the D is unclear. With 0 bases removed from V and 8 bases from J, the gap between germline ends came to 9 bases. The germline V gene has CDR1 SGHRS and CDR2 YFSETQ. The CDR3 length is 13 residues. CDR3 nucleotide sequence: TGCGCCAGCAGCTTGGCTATGTTGGATGAGCAGTTCTTC. This gives the protein CASSLAMLDEQFF.

This rearrangement joins TRBV5-1 to TRBJ2-7; the D call may be TRBD1 or TRBD2 (5 bases each). V gave up 1 base and J gave up 2 bases, with 10 bases separating them. Per germline, CDR1 SGHRS and CDR2 YFSETQ. The CDR3 spans 14 residues. CDR3 sequence reads: CASSLRDGTYEQYF. As DNA, the CDR3 is TGCGCCAGCAGCTTGAGGGACGGTACCTACGAGCAGTACTTC.

This clone was seen ten or more times. V usage is TRBV10-3 and J usage is TRBJ2-7; 7 nucleotides match TRBD1. Germline V gene lookup returns CDR1 ENHRY and CDR2 SYGVKD. The CDR3 runs to 15 residues. Trimming at V came to 4 bases and at J to 6 bases, leaving 12 bases not matched to a gene. The CDR3 coding sequence is TGTGCCATCAGTGGGGGGCAGGGGGATAGAGGCGAGCAGTACTTC. It encodes CAISGGQGDRGEQYF.

The rearrangement links TRBV10-3 to TRBJ2-2, with 8 bases identical to TRBD1. Trimming cost V 10 bases and J 1 base; bases outside gene matches: 8. The germline V gene has CDR1 ENHRY and CDR2 SYGVKD. This CDR3 contains 15 residues. The CDR3 here is CATRQGMGNTGELFF. For the CDR3, the DNA is TGTGCCACCCGACAGGGGATGGGGAACACCGGGGAGCTGTTTTTT.

The chain couples TRBV10-3 to TRBJ2-2; 10 positions agree with TRBD1. Trimming removed 5 bases from V and 5 bases from J; junction bases left unmatched: 5. The CDR3 runs 15 residues. Germline V gene data show CDR1 as ENHRY and CDR2 as SYGVKD. The CDR3 reads CAISLTGGETGELFF. CDR3 in DNA: TGTGCCATCAGTCTGACAGGGGGCGAAACCGGGGAGCTGTTTTTT.

CDR3 amino acids: CASSKRPLRTQYF. In DNA form, the CDR3 reads TGTGCCAGCAGCAAACGGCCGCTGAGGACCCAGTACTTC. J is TRBJ2-5 and V is TRBV21-1. TRBV21-1 is classified as a pseudogene. The CDR3 is 13 residues long.

Points on this clone: Given a far larger clone just one base away, this is likely a sequencing read error. The genes are TRBV5-4 and TRBJ2-1, with TRBD2 identical over 8 bases. Germline CDR1 and CDR2: SGHNT and YYREEE (reference sequence). V shed 3 bases, J shed 5 bases, and the junction held 1 base outside the gene matches. The CDR3 length is 13 residues. The CDR3 coding sequence is TGTGCCAGCAGCTCGGGACTAGACAATGAGCAGTTCTTC. It codes for CASSSGLDNEQFF.

The chain is built from TRBV9 and TRBJ2-3; 8 bases map to TRBD2. Germline lookup yields CDR1 SGDLS and CDR2 YYNGEE. This CDR3 spans 15 amino acids. V lost 2 bases to trimming and J lost 0 bases; unmatched junction nucleotides: 2. CDR3 residues: CASSVREGSTDTQYF. Written as DNA, the CDR3 is TGTGCCAGCAGCGTCCGGGAGGGAAGCACAGATACGCAGTATTTT.

The CDR3 region has the DNA TGTGCCAGCCTAAGCGGGAGCTCCTACGAGCAGTACTTC. The encoded protein is CASLSGSSYEQYF. The rearrangement joins TRBV28 to TRBJ2-7; 8 positions agree with TRBD2. Germline CDR1 MDHEN, CDR2 SYDVKM. This CDR3 comprises 13 residues. V trimming: 8 bases; J trimming: 0 bases; junction bases outside the gene matches: 3.

This rearrangement joins TRBV6-5 to TRBJ2-1; D is unresolved. Trimming cost V 0 bases and J 4 bases, with 13 bases left between them. Germline loops: CDR1 MNHEY, CDR2 SVGAGI. This CDR3 is 16 amino acids long. CDR3: CASSYSGSGPYNEQFF. The CDR3 bases are TGTGCCAGCAGTTACTCGGGATCAGGTCCTTACAATGAGCAGTTCTTC.

V is TRBV28 and J is TRBJ2-5; 8 bases map to TRBD2. The CDR3 contains 17 residues. The V and J ends lost 1 base and 5 bases, in that order; junction bases with no gene match: 12. From germline, CDR1 is MDHEN and CDR2 SYDVKM. The CDR3 loop reads CASSLYPAAGEGETQYF. CDR3 bases: TGTGCCAGCAGTTTATACCCGGCAGCGGGAGAGGGGGAGACCCAGTACTTC.

The chain uses TRBV7-6 and TRBJ2-3; a possible D gene is TRBD2 (5 bases). The V gene lost 1 base and the J gene lost 4 bases, with 12 bases spanning the gap. The CDR3 is made up of 15 amino acids. Per germline, CDR1 SGHVS and CDR2 FNYEAQ. The CDR3 region is CASSLVPLLADTQYF. The CDR3, as DNA: TGTGCCAGCAGCTTAGTACCCCTACTAGCAGATACGCAGTATTTT. Full variable domain (remainder filled in from reference TRBV7-6 and TRBJ2-3): GAGVSQSPRYKVTKRGQDVALRCDPISGHVSLYWYRQALGQGPEFLTYFNYEAQQDKSGLPNDRFSAERPEGSISTLTIQRTEQRDSAMYRCASSLVPLLADTQYFGPGTRLTVL.

In this sample, this clone turned up once. Here the CDR3 reads CASSSGRARKGPEAFF. The CDR3 DNA reads TGTGCCAGTAGTTCTGGTCGGGCCAGGAAGGGCCCTGAAGCTTTCTTT. This chain uses TRBV19 with TRBJ1-1; D is ambiguous. Looked up from germline, CDR1 is LNHDA and CDR2 is SQIVND (reference sequence). The V end was cut by 5 bases, the J end by 6 bases, with 22 bases between. The CDR3 has 16 residues. Combining the CDR3 with reference TRBV19 and TRBJ1-1 gives the whole variable domain DGGITQSPKYLFRKEGQNVTLSCEQNLNHDAMYWYRQDPGQGLRLIYYSQIVNDFQKGDIAEGYSVSREKKESFPLTVTSAQKNPTAFYLCASSSGRARKGPEAFFGQGTRLTVV.

This clone appeared a few times. The V call is TRBV18, the J call TRBJ2-1, with 8 bases identical to TRBD2. The V and J ends lost 4 bases and 10 bases, in that order; junction bases with no gene match: 3. The CDR3 consists of 12 residues. Germline V gives CDR1 KGHSH, CDR2 LQKENI. The CDR3 nucleotides read TGTGCCAGCTCACTGGTAGCGGGAGAGCAGTTCTTC. Its translation: CASSLVAGEQFF.

The V gene is TRBV6-5, the J gene TRBJ1-6; D not certain. The CDR3 extends over 16 amino acids. Germline V CDR1 and CDR2: MNHEY, SVGAGI. The germline V and J ends were trimmed by 4 bases and 8 bases, with 18 bases remaining between them. This CDR3 reads CASSLEGRSYDSPLHF. In DNA form, the CDR3 reads TGTGCCAGCAGTTTAGAAGGGCGGAGCTACGATTCACCCCTCCACTTT.

The rearrangement joins TRBV19 to TRBJ2-5, with a tentative D call TRBD2 (6 bases). The CDR3 contains 14 residues. Trimming shortened V by 3 bases and J by 5 bases, and 13 bases separated the two germline ends. The V gene's germline CDR1 is LNHDA and CDR2 SQIVND (reference sequence). The CDR3 region has the DNA TGTGCCAGTAGTATGATTGGCGGGAAGGAGACCCAGTACTTC. Amino acids: CASSMIGGKETQYF.

Notes on this clone: This same CDR3 is encoded by further DNA sequences in the sample. The V call is TRBV5-1, the J call TRBJ2-6; D is undetermined. CDR1 and CDR2 (germline): SGHRS, YFSETQ. Trimming pared 0 bases from V and 0 bases from J, leaving 4 bases between. This CDR3 has 15 amino acids. The CDR3 region has the DNA TGCGCCAGCAGCTTGGGTAACTCTGGGGCCAACGTCCTGACTTTC. It specifies CASSLGNSGANVLTF. Together with reference TRBV5-1 and TRBJ2-6, the CDR3 gives the full variable domain: KAGVTQTPRYLIKTRGQQVTLSCSPISGHRSVSWYQQTPGQGLQFLFEYFSETQRNKGNFPGRFSGRQFSNSRSEMNVSTLELGDSALYLCASSLGNSGANVLTFGAGSRLTVL.

V usage is TRBV29-1 and J usage is TRBJ2-7; TRBD2 agrees at 7 bases. V lost 7 bases to trimming and J lost 1 base; unmatched junction nucleotides: 4. The V gene's germline CDR1 is SQVTM and CDR2 ANQGSEA. The CDR3 length is 12 residues. The CDR3 region is CSGAGDSYEQYF. In DNA form, the CDR3 reads TGCAGCGGTGCGGGAGATTCCTACGAGCAGTACTTC.

The chain uses TRBV27 and TRBJ2-5; 10 bases match TRBD2. This CDR3 comprises 18 residues. Germline V gene sequence: CDR1 MNHEY, CDR2 SMNVEV (reference sequence). J lost 2 bases, V lost 1 base, and 10 bases had no gene match. CDR3 loop: CASSLYGGLATRQETQYF. CDR3 nucleotide sequence: TGTGCCAGCAGTTTATATGGGGGACTAGCGACCCGTCAAGAGACCCAGTACTTC.

This clone appeared a few times. V usage is TRBV9 and J usage is TRBJ2-2; no definite D call. The CDR3 consists of 11 residues. V dropped 2 bases and J dropped 6 bases, with 2 bases sitting between them. Germline V gives CDR1 SGDLS, CDR2 YYNGEE. The CDR3 sequence: CASSVPGELFF. The CDR3 nucleotides read TGTGCCAGCAGCGTCCCCGGGGAGCTGTTTTTT.

V and J are TRBV5-6 and TRBJ1-2; TRBD1 matches 8 bases. The V gene end was trimmed by 4 bases and the J gene end by 8 bases; junction bases not matched to a gene: 4. The CDR3 extends over 12 amino acids. Germline values: CDR1 SGHDT, CDR2 YYEEEE. The CDR3 DNA sequence: TGTGCCAGCAGCCTTGCAGGGGGCGGCTACACCTTC. This encodes CASSLAGGGYTF.

The rearrangement joins TRBV7-3 to TRBJ2-3; no definite D call. CDR1 and CDR2 from the germline V gene are SGHTA and FQGTGA. CDR3 size: 14 residues. With 5 bases removed from V and 1 base from J, the gap between germline ends came to 10 bases. The CDR3 DNA reads TGTGCCAGCAGCGAGCAGGTGGGCACAGATACGCAGTATTTT. Translation gives CASSEQVGTDTQYF.

This sequence joins TRBV7-8 and TRBJ2-5, with 7 nucleotides matching TRBD2. The CDR3 sequence is 17 residues long. The V and J ends lost 1 base and 2 bases, in that order; junction bases with no gene match: 10. Per germline, CDR1 SGHVS and CDR2 FQNEAQ. CDR3 in amino acids: CASSLVSSGEGQETQYF. CDR3 bases: TGTGCCAGCAGCTTAGTCTCCTCGGGGGAGGGACAAGAGACCCAGTACTTC.